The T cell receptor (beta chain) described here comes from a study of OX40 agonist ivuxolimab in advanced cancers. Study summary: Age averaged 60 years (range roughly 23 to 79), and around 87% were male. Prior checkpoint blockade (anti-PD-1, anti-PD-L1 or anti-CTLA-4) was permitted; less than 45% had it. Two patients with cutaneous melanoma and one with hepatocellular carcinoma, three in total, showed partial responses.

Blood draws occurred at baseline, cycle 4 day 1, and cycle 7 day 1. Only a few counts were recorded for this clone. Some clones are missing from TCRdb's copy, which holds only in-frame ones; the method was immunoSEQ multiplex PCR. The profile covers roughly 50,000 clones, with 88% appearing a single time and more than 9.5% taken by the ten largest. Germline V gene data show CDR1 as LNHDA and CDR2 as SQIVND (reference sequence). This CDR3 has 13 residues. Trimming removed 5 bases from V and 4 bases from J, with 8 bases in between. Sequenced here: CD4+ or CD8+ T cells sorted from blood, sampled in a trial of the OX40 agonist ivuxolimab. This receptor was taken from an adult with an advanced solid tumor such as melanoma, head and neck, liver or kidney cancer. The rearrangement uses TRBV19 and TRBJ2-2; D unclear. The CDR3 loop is CASSYQITGELFF. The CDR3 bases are TGTGCCAGTAGTTACCAGATCACCGGGGAGCTGTTTTTT.